These 25 T cell receptor beta chains originate from one sample sequenced in a study of blood T cell repertoires in COVID-19. The method was immunoSEQ multiplex PCR; TCRdb's version includes in-frame clones alone and lacks a portion of them. The sample carries approximately 92,000 clones, about 80% recorded once. The material sequenced was peripheral blood. Source of these receptors: a man older than 75 with acute or convalescent COVID-19.

V usage is TRBV30 and J usage is TRBJ2-3; 7 bases line up with TRBD2. Germline CDR1 GTSNPN, CDR2 SVGIG (reference sequence). This CDR3 is built from 17 residues. J lost 0 bases, V lost 3 bases, and 12 bases had no gene match. The CDR3 loop reads CAWSLGSGPISTDTQYF. Written as DNA, the CDR3 is TGTGCCTGGAGCCTTGGTAGCGGGCCGATTAGCACAGATACGCAGTATTTT.

V usage is TRBV5-1 and J usage is TRBJ2-2, with 7 bases aligning to TRBD1. Germline V gene lookup returns CDR1 SGHRS and CDR2 YFSETQ. J was trimmed by 7 bases and V by 3 bases; bases with no gene match: 12. The CDR3 covers 16 residues. The CDR3 nucleotides are TGCGCCAGCAGCTACCAACAGGGGTCTGCTCACGGGGAGCTGTTTTTT. It yields the protein CASSYQQGSAHGELFF.

The V call is TRBV27, the J call TRBJ1-2; weak D call: TRBD1 (6 bases). The CDR3 is made up of 14 amino acids. V was clipped by 0 bases and J by 7 bases, with 12 bases between them. CDR1 and CDR2 (germline): MNHEY, SMNVEV (reference sequence). The DNA of the CDR3 is TGTGCCAGCAGTTTATCGACAGGCCGGGGTGGCTACACCTTC. As protein: CASSLSTGRGGYTF.

This CDR3 reads CASSYLNGELFF. CDR3 DNA sequence: TGTGCCAGCAGTTACCTTAACGGGGAGCTGTTTTTT. This chain joins TRBV6-2 or TRBV6-3 and TRBJ2-2; no definite D call. The V end lost 2 bases, the J end lost 7 bases, and 5 bases lay between the germline ends. CDR1 is MNHEY, CDR2 SVGEGT, per germline. CDR3 length equals 12 residues.

The V call is TRBV11-2, the J call TRBJ1-2, with 8 positions matching TRBD1. Germline loops: CDR1 SGHAT, CDR2 FQNNGV. The CDR3 runs 16 residues. Trimming removed 5 bases from V and 8 bases from J; junction bases left unmatched: 16. CDR3 protein: CASSLGQGNSLSGYTF. In DNA form, the CDR3 reads TGTGCCAGCAGCCTAGGACAGGGAAATTCGCTATCGGGCTACACCTTC.

J is TRBJ1-4 and V is TRBV28; D is uncertain. Trimming pared 11 bases from V and 3 bases from J, leaving 13 bases between. The CDR3 has 13 residues. Germline CDR1 is MDHEN and CDR2 is SYDVKM. This CDR3 is CACLGEANEKLFF. The CDR3 DNA follows: TGTGCCTGTCTCGGGGAGGCTAATGAAAAACTGTTTTTT.

J is TRBJ2-7 and V is TRBV4-3; 9 bases fit TRBD1. This CDR3 contains 17 residues. Trimming at V came to 0 bases and at J to 2 bases, leaving 8 bases not matched to a gene. Germline CDR1 and CDR2: LGHNA and YSLEER. The DNA for the CDR3 is TGCGCCAGCAGCCAAGAAGACAGGGGGAGATACGCCTACGAGCAGTACTTC. This translates into CASSQEDRGRYAYEQYF.

The chain recombines TRBV29-1 with TRBJ1-5; 7 positions match TRBD1. The CDR3 runs to 13 residues. CDR1 SQVTM and CDR2 ANQGSEA come from the germline V gene. After removal of 7 bases from V and 2 bases from J, the junction contained 5 bases not matched to a gene. The CDR3 spells CSEGQYGNQPQHF. The CDR3 nucleotides read TGCAGCGAGGGACAGTACGGCAATCAGCCCCAGCATTTT. The complete variable domain, with remaining parts taken from reference TRBV29-1 and TRBJ1-5, reads SAVISQKPSRDICQRGTSLTIQCQVDSQVTMMFWYRQQPGQSLTLIATANQGSEATYESGFVIDKFPISRPNLTFSTLTVSNMSPEDSSIYLCSEGQYGNQPQHFGDGTRLSIL.

The chain recombines TRBV19 with TRBJ2-6, with D uncertain. The length of the CDR3 is 15 residues. CDR1 is LNHDA, CDR2 SQIVND, per germline (reference sequence). Between the trimmed V and J ends, which lost 3 bases and 1 base, there was a span of 7 bases. The CDR3 DNA reads as TGTGCCAGTAGTATCGATAGATCTGGGGCCAACGTCCTGACTTTC. This encodes CASSIDRSGANVLTF. Complete variable domain (other parts from reference TRBV19 and TRBJ2-6): DGGITQSPKYLFRKEGQNVTLSCEQNLNHDAMYWYRQDPGQGLRLIYYSQIVNDFQKGDIAEGYSVSREKKESFPLTVTSAQKNPTAFYLCASSIDRSGANVLTFGAGSRLTVL.

A single count supports this clone. The chain uses TRBV27 and TRBJ2-7; D remains ambiguous. V lost 3 bases and J 0 bases, leaving 9 bases between the germline ends. The CDR3 is 14 amino acids. Germline V lookup: CDR1 MNHEY, CDR2 SMNVEV (reference sequence). CDR3 bases: TGTGCCAGCAGTTTTATAAGGAGCTCCTACGAGCAGTACTTC. Protein sequence: CASSFIRSSYEQYF.

The chain couples TRBV10-2 to TRBJ1-6, with 9 bases aligning to TRBD1. Germline lookup yields CDR1 WSHSY and CDR2 SAAADI. Trimming removed 2 bases from V and 5 bases from J; junction bases left unmatched: 4. The CDR3 covers 16 residues. The CDR3, as DNA: TGCGCCAGCAGTGAGGGCACAGGGGGCGATAATTCACCCCTCCACTTT. Its protein is CASSEGTGGDNSPLHF.

The rearrangement links TRBV14 to TRBJ2-3; possibly TRBD2 for D (5 bases). The length of the CDR3 is 15 residues. Germline V gene data show CDR1 as SGHDN and CDR2 as FVKESK. V lost 1 base to trimming and J lost 0 bases, with 8 bases between them. The CDR3 nucleotides read TGTGCCAGCAGCCAAGCTCGGACTAGCACAGATACGCAGTATTTT. It is translated as CASSQARTSTDTQYF.

The chain links TRBV7-2 to TRBJ2-7; 15 bases map to TRBD2. V shed 4 bases and J 3 bases; nucleotides not matched to a gene: 7. CDR1 is SGHTA and CDR2 is FQGNSA in the germline V gene. There are 17 residues in the CDR3. The CDR3 DNA sequence: TGTGCCAGCAGCTGGACCGGGACTAGCGGGGGGAACTACGAGCAGTACTTC. This encodes CASSWTGTSGGNYEQYF.

The V call is TRBV28, the J call TRBJ1-5; 9 bases line up with TRBD1. CDR3 size: 15 residues. The V gene's germline CDR1 is MDHEN and CDR2 SYDVKM. The V gene end was trimmed by 6 bases and the J gene end by 5 bases; junction bases not matched to a gene: 8. The CDR3 reads CASSTQQGADQPQHF. The CDR3 bases are TGTGCCAGCAGCACCCAACAGGGGGCGGATCAGCCCCAGCATTTT.

The V gene is TRBV9, the J gene TRBJ2-5, with D perhaps matching TRBD2 (6 bases). The CDR3 runs 14 residues. The V end lost 4 bases, the J end lost 8 bases, and 18 bases lay between the germline ends. Per the germline V gene, CDR1 is SGDLS and CDR2 is YYNGEE. CDR3 loop: CASSQAGTVETQYF. The CDR3 DNA reads TGTGCCAGCAGCCAAGCCGGGACTGTAGAAACCCAGTACTTC.

The J gene is TRBJ2-7, the V gene TRBV28, with 11 bases lining up with TRBD2. The CDR3 length is 16 residues. The germline CDR1 and CDR2 sequences are MDHEN and SYDVKM. V lost 7 bases and J lost 2; bases outside the gene matches: 10. This chain's CDR3 is CASISFGTSGTYEQYF. CDR3 sequence (DNA): TGTGCCAGCATATCCTTTGGGACTAGCGGTACCTACGAGCAGTACTTC.

This clone was seen a single time. The V gene is TRBV24-1, the J gene TRBJ2-1, with D perhaps TRBD2 (6 bases). The V end lost 4 bases, the J end lost 3 bases, and 12 bases lay between the germline ends. Germline CDR1 is KGHDR and CDR2 is SFDVKD. CDR3 length: 15 amino acids. CDR3 bases: TGTGCCACCAGTGAAGGTAGCGGTTTCTACAATGAGCAGTTCTTC. This sequence encodes CATSEGSGFYNEQFF.

This clone was observed a few times. The rearrangement uses TRBV2 and TRBJ2-1; 8 bases agree with TRBD1. The trim removed 6 bases at V and 4 bases at J, leaving 8 bases unmatched. The V gene's germline CDR1 is SNHLY and CDR2 FYNNEI. The CDR3 is 15 residues long. The CDR3: CASRGDRRAYNEQFF. The CDR3 coding sequence is TGTGCCAGCAGGGGGGACAGGAGGGCGTACAATGAGCAGTTCTTC. The full variable domain, its missing parts supplied by reference TRBV2 and TRBJ2-1, is EPEVTQTPSHQVTQMGQEVILRCVPISNHLYFYWYRQILGQKVEFLVSFYNNEISEKSEIFDDQFSVERPDGSNFTLKIRSTKLEDSAMYFCASRGDRRAYNEQFFGPGTRLTVL.

This rearrangement joins TRBV14 to TRBJ2-7; tentatively, D is TRBD2 (6 bases). The V gene lost 4 bases and the J gene lost 4 bases, with 14 bases spanning the gap. The CDR3 runs to 14 residues. Germline CDR1 SGHDN, CDR2 FVKESK. The CDR3 spells CASSLLAGTYEQYF. The CDR3 coding sequence is TGTGCCAGCAGCCTCCTGGCGGGAACTTACGAGCAGTACTTC.

The V gene is TRBV19, the J gene TRBJ1-2; TRBD1 matches at 9 bases. Germline-derived CDR1 and CDR2 are LNHDA and SQIVND (reference sequence). With V trimmed by 8 bases and J by 4 bases, 8 bases remained unmatched. The CDR3 is made up of 14 amino acids. This CDR3 reads CASVQQGQGYGYTF. The CDR3 DNA reads as TGTGCCAGTGTCCAACAGGGACAGGGCTATGGCTACACCTTC. Filled out from reference TRBV19 and TRBJ1-2, the complete variable domain reads DGGITQSPKYLFRKEGQNVTLSCEQNLNHDAMYWYRQDPGQGLRLIYYSQIVNDFQKGDIAEGYSVSREKKESFPLTVTSAQKNPTAFYLCASVQQGQGYGYTFGSGTRLTVV.

The V gene is TRBV6-7, the J gene TRBJ1-5; TRBD1 matches 8 bases. TRBV6-7 is classed as an ORF, of uncertain function. Unmatched junction bases numbered 5, after V lost 6 bases and J lost 1 base. This CDR3 contains 15 residues. For the CDR3, the DNA is TGTGCCAGCAGGATACGGGACAGGAGCAATCAGCCCCAGCATTTT. Amino acids: CASRIRDRSNQPQHF.

Many counts were recorded for this clone. The genes are TRBV6-1 and TRBJ1-5; TRBD1 matches at 7 bases. Per germline, CDR1 MNHNS and CDR2 SASEGT. Germline trimming cut 0 bases from V and 6 bases from J; bases unmatched to any gene: 5. This CDR3 region has 15 residues. CDR3 sequence (DNA): TGTGCCAGCAGTGAAGCTCGACAGGGCAGTCAGCCCCAGCATTTT. Protein sequence: CASSEARQGSQPQHF.

The V gene is TRBV6-5, the J gene TRBJ1-2, with a possible D match to TRBD1 (6 bases). V lost 5 bases and J 0 bases, leaving 13 bases between the germline ends. This CDR3 is 15 amino acids long. The germline gives CDR1 MNHEY, CDR2 SVGAGI. CDR3 nucleotide sequence: TGTGCCAGCAGTCACGCCGGGACACCTAACTATGGCTACACCTTC. It codes for CASSHAGTPNYGYTF.

The rearrangement uses TRBV12-2 and TRBJ1-5; TRBD1, the table's D call, was not compared with the DNA. TRBV12-2 is a listed pseudogene. The CDR3 runs to 16 residues. CDR3 DNA sequence: TGTGCAAGTCGCTTTATCGACCGGGACAGGGGCCAGCCCCAGCATTTT. Its protein is CASRFIDRDRGQPQHF.

In nucleotides, the CDR3 is TGTGCCAGTAGTGTGACAGGGGATAGCAATCAGCCCCAGCATTTT. Protein product: CASSVTGDSNQPQHF. This chain uses TRBV19 with TRBJ1-5, with 8 bases aligning to TRBD1. The CDR3 length is 15 residues. The germline gives CDR1 LNHDA, CDR2 SQIVND (reference sequence). J lost 0 bases, V lost 5 bases, and 3 bases had no gene match.